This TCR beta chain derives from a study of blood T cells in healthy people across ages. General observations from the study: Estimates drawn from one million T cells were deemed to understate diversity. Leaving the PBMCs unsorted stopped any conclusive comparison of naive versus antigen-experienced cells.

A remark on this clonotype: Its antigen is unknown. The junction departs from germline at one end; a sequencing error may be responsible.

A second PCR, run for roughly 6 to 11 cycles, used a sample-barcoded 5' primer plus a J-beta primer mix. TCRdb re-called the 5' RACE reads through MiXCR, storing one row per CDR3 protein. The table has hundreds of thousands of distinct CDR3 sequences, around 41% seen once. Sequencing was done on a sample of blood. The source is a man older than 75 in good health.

The CDR3 nucleotides read TGTGCCAGTAGTGACCTAGCGGGGGCTTATAAGGGGCAGTTCTTC. Its translation: CASSDLAGAYKGQFF. V is TRBV6-1 and J is TRBJ2-1; 10 nucleotides align to TRBD2. CDR1 MNHNS and CDR2 SASEGT come from the germline V gene. The CDR3 consists of 15 residues.